The next 30 T cell receptor beta chains were all read from a single sample in a study of T cells in localized non-small cell lung cancer. The protocol was immunoSEQ multiplex PCR, while the TCRdb copy is restricted to in-frame clones and leaves out a portion. Of 12,000 or so clones in the sample, around 83% are singletons; the top ten hold approximately 20%. This material consisted of peripheral blood, taken before any cancer treatment. These receptors all stem from a male donor aged 60 or older with stage I lung adenocarcinoma.

This rearrangement joins TRBV9 to TRBJ1-3; D is unresolved. CDR1 and CDR2 (germline): SGDLS, YYNGEE. This CDR3 region has 14 residues. Deletions cut 4 bases from V and 0 bases from J, with 8 bases between. DNA of the CDR3: TGTGCCAGCAGCACCACGAGCTCTGGAAACACCATATATTTT. It specifies CASSTTSSGNTIYF.

The chain has TRBV4-3 and TRBJ2-5; TRBD2 aligns across 14 bases. From germline, CDR1 is LGHNA and CDR2 YSLEER. Losses at the gene ends were 1 base for V and 3 bases for J; bases not matched to a gene: 4. The CDR3 is 17 residues long. The CDR3 region has the DNA TGCGCCAGCAGCCAAGGGACTAGCGGGAGGTTAGAAGAGACCCAGTACTTC. This gives the protein CASSQGTSGRLEETQYF.

This clone was seen a single time. V and J are TRBV5-8 and TRBJ2-1; the D is unclear. The length of the CDR3 is 12 residues. Germline CDR1 and CDR2: SGHTS and YDEGEE. V was shortened by 0 bases and J by 5 bases, with 3 bases between the two germline ends. CDR3 sequence reads: CASSLVDNEQFF. As DNA, the CDR3 is TGTGCCAGCAGCTTGGTGGACAATGAGCAGTTCTTC.

V gene TRBV11-2 combines with J gene TRBJ2-1, with D maybe TRBD1 (6 bases). CDR3 length: 17 residues. V lost 5 bases and J lost 6, with 23 bases in between. CDR1 is SGHAT and CDR2 is FQNNGV in the germline V gene. CDR3 sequence: CASSKWTGTPRGNEQFF. In DNA form, the CDR3 reads TGTGCCAGCAGCAAGTGGACCGGGACACCTCGGGGCAATGAGCAGTTCTTC.

This clone was seen a handful of times. This rearrangement joins TRBV4-2 to TRBJ2-5; D might be TRBD1 (6 bases). This CDR3 is 22 amino acids long. CDR1 is LGHNA, CDR2 YNFKEQ, per germline. Trimming cost V 1 base and J 1 base, with 31 bases left between them. The CDR3 sequence is CASSQVYWGSPHPSGAQETQYF. The CDR3 nucleotides are TGTGCCAGCAGCCAAGTCTACTGGGGGTCACCTCACCCATCAGGGGCCCAAGAGACCCAGTACTTC.

The rearrangement joins TRBV29-1 to TRBJ1-1; D may be TRBD1 (5 bases). The germline CDR1 and CDR2 sequences are SQVTM and ANQGSEA. Trimming removed 2 bases at V and 2 bases at J, with 18 bases between. CDR3 length: 16 residues. CDR3 sequence (DNA): TGCAGCGTTGAAATCGTTCGGGGGATATTCAACACTGAAGCTTTCTTT. This translates into CSVEIVRGIFNTEAFF.

V and J are TRBV19 and TRBJ2-2; 7 bases are a match to TRBD1. J was trimmed by 6 bases and V by 2 bases; bases with no gene match: 0. The CDR3 is made up of 13 amino acids. The germline V gene encodes CDR1 LNHDA and CDR2 SQIVND (reference sequence). DNA for the CDR3: TGTGCCAGTAGTATAACAGGGGCCGGGGAGCTGTTTTTT. Translated, it gives CASSITGAGELFF.

This chain uses TRBV10-1 with TRBJ1-2; possible D gene TRBD1, 5 bases. The CDR3 extends over 13 amino acids. CDR1 and CDR2 from the germline V gene are WNHNN and SYGVQD (reference sequence). The V end was cut by 4 bases, the J end by 2 bases, with 8 bases between. The CDR3 region has the DNA TGCGCCAGCAGTGTTGACAGAAACTATGGCTACACCTTC. This encodes CASSVDRNYGYTF.

The chain is built from TRBV5-1 and TRBJ2-3, with 7 bases fitting TRBD1. Germline trimming cut 6 bases from V and 0 bases from J; bases unmatched to any gene: 4. The CDR3 totals 14 residues. Germline V gene sequence: CDR1 SGHRS, CDR2 YFSETQ. The CDR3 DNA is TGCGCCAGCACCTACAGGGGAAGCACAGATACGCAGTATTTT. Translation: CASTYRGSTDTQYF.

The chain uses TRBV19 and TRBJ2-7; 7 bases agree with TRBD1. Germline V gene data show CDR1 as LNHDA and CDR2 as SQIVND (reference sequence). V trimming: 4 bases; J trimming: 0 bases; junction bases outside the gene matches: 3. The length of the CDR3 is 14 residues. CDR3 sequence reads: CASSTTGYSYEQYF. CDR3 in DNA: TGTGCCAGTAGTACGACAGGGTACTCCTACGAGCAGTACTTC.

This sequence joins TRBV19 and TRBJ2-2, with D perhaps assigned TRBD1 or TRBD2 (6 bases each). This CDR3 comprises 14 residues. Germline CDR1 and CDR2: LNHDA and SQIVND (reference sequence). V was cut by 3 bases and J by 6 bases, with 11 bases left in between. CDR3 bases: TGTGCCAGTAGTATCTGGGGGGCGCCCGGGGAGCTGTTTTTT. Its translation: CASSIWGAPGELFF. The complete variable domain, with remaining parts taken from reference TRBV19 and TRBJ2-2, reads DGGITQSPKYLFRKEGQNVTLSCEQNLNHDAMYWYRQDPGQGLRLIYYSQIVNDFQKGDIAEGYSVSREKKESFPLTVTSAQKNPTAFYLCASSIWGAPGELFFGEGSRLTVL.

This chain uses TRBV4-1 with TRBJ1-1; TRBD1 agrees at 7 bases. V lost 1 base and J lost 0; bases outside the gene matches: 11. Looked up from germline, CDR1 is MGHRA and CDR2 is YSYEKL. The CDR3 has 18 amino acids. As DNA, the CDR3 is TGCGCCAGCAGCCAAGCCCCCAGGGGGAATATCATGAACACTGAAGCTTTCTTT. It translates to CASSQAPRGNIMNTEAFF.

The chain recombines TRBV7-2 with TRBJ1-1; D not resolved. The V end was cut by 5 bases, the J end by 2 bases, with 6 bases between. The V gene's germline CDR1 is SGHTA and CDR2 FQGNSA. The CDR3 sequence is 12 residues long. The CDR3 DNA reads TGTGCCAGCAGCCGCATAAACACTGAAGCTTTCTTT. Translated: CASSRINTEAFF.

This sequence joins TRBV4-2 and TRBJ2-3, with 9 bases aligning to TRBD2. The CDR3 covers 16 residues. Trimming at V came to 11 bases and at J to 0 bases, leaving 12 bases not matched to a gene. CDR1 is LGHNA, CDR2 YNFKEQ, per germline. This CDR3 reads CAARGIAGASTDTQYF. The CDR3 DNA reads as TGTGCCGCTAGGGGGATAGCGGGGGCTAGCACAGATACGCAGTATTTT.

This clone was seen only once. The V call is TRBV28, the J call TRBJ2-1; 7 bases align to TRBD2. V lost 9 bases to trimming and J lost 10 bases; unmatched junction nucleotides: 18. CDR1 and CDR2 (germline): MDHEN, SYDVKM. The CDR3 contains 15 residues. Here the CDR3 DNA reads TGTGCCAGTTCCGGGGAGGGGAACCGTCTCTGGGAGCAGTTCTTC. It translates to CASSGEGNRLWEQFF. The variable domain in full, with the rest retrieved from reference TRBV28 and TRBJ2-1, is DVKVTQSSRYLVKRTGEKVFLECVQDMDHENMFWYRQDPGLGLRLIYFSYDVKMKEKGDIPEGYSVSREKKERFSLILESASTNQTSMYLCASSGEGNRLWEQFFGPGTRLTVL.

On this clone itself: An end of the junction does not agree with germline; a read error may underlie this. V and J are TRBV28 and TRBJ2-7, with TRBD2 matching 11 bases. This CDR3 is 12 amino acids long. Germline values: CDR1 MDHEN, CDR2 SYDVKM. The CDR3 sequence is CASSLLAGGRSF. The CDR3 nucleotides are TGTGCCAGCAGTTTACTAGCGGGAGGTAGGTCCTTC. Variable domain in full (rest from reference TRBV28 and TRBJ2-7): DVKVTQSSRYLVKRTGEKVFLECVQDMDHENMFWYRQDPGLGLRLIYFSYDVKMKEKGDIPEGYSVSREKKERFSLILESASTNQTSMYLCASSLLAGGRSFGPGTRLTVT.

This chain links TRBV7-9 with TRBJ1-3; 8 nucleotides align to TRBD1. Trimming cost V 1 base and J 2 bases; bases outside gene matches: 1. Per the germline V gene, CDR1 is SEHNR and CDR2 is FQNEAQ (reference sequence). The CDR3 extends over 15 amino acids. The CDR3 DNA is TGTGCCAGCAGCTTAGGGGACAGGACTGGAAACACCATATATTTT. Translated: CASSLGDRTGNTIYF.

With respect to this clone: Compared with germline, one end of the junction differs, possibly owing to a read error. The CDR3 DNA reads TGTGCCAGCAGTTTAGTAGCGGGAGACGAGCAGTACTTC. The encoded protein is CASSLVAGDEQYF. The rearrangement links TRBV10-3 to TRBJ2-7; TRBD2 agrees at 9 bases. The CDR3 extends over 13 amino acids. Germline CDR1 ENHRY, CDR2 SYGVKD.

The chain employs TRBV7-3 and TRBJ1-1, with D perhaps matching TRBD1 (6 bases). Trimming stripped 5 bases from V and 3 bases from J, with 16 bases between. This CDR3 is 15 amino acids long. CDR1 is SGHTA, CDR2 FQGTGA, per germline. The CDR3 coding sequence is TGTGCCAGCAGCCGCAGGGGTGGGGGTTACACTGAAGCTTTCTTT. This translates into CASSRRGGGYTEAFF.

V is TRBV19 and J is TRBJ1-1; the D is unclear. Germline V gene sequence: CDR1 LNHDA, CDR2 SQIVND (reference sequence). The germline V and J ends were trimmed by 5 bases and 0 bases, with 7 bases remaining between them. The CDR3 runs to 13 residues. CDR3 protein: CASSGQLNTEAFF. CDR3 DNA sequence: TGTGCCAGTAGTGGGCAGCTGAACACTGAAGCTTTCTTT.

The J gene is TRBJ1-2, the V gene TRBV10-3; maybe TRBD1 (5 bases). The germline CDR1 and CDR2 sequences are ENHRY and SYGVKD. Between the trimmed V and J ends, which lost 6 bases and 4 bases, there was a span of 12 bases. CDR3 size: 13 residues. CDR3 in DNA: TGTGCCATCAGCGAGGGGAGCGGCTATGGCTACACCTTC. Its translation: CAISEGSGYGYTF.

In this sample, this clone turned up a few times. The V gene is TRBV18, the J gene TRBJ2-5; 7 bases are shared with TRBD2. The CDR3 totals 15 residues. After removal of 1 base from V and 2 bases from J, the junction contained 4 bases not matched to a gene. CDR1 KGHSH and CDR2 LQKENI come from the germline V gene. This CDR3 is CASSPRTGGQETQYF. CDR3 DNA sequence: TGTGCCAGCTCACCACGAACGGGGGGTCAAGAGACCCAGTACTTC.

This sequence joins TRBV28 and TRBJ2-1; D not certain. CDR3 length: 11 amino acids. The V gene's germline CDR1 is MDHEN and CDR2 SYDVKM. Trimming removed 7 bases from V and 5 bases from J, with 6 bases in between. The CDR3 loop reads CASIGNNEQFF. In DNA, the CDR3 is TGTGCCAGCATCGGAAACAATGAGCAGTTCTTC.

This clone appeared once. J is TRBJ2-5 and V is TRBV7-2; no firm D call. Germline V gene lookup returns CDR1 SGHTA and CDR2 FQGNSA. This CDR3 is built from 12 residues. V gave up 5 bases and J gave up 5 bases, with 9 bases separating them. This CDR3 reads CASSPAMETQYF. CDR3 DNA sequence: TGTGCCAGCAGCCCGGCAATGGAGACCCAGTACTTC.

CDR3 nucleotide sequence: TGTGCCAGCACCCGACTAGCGGGTAACACCGGGGAGCTGTTTTTT. This sequence encodes CASTRLAGNTGELFF. This rearrangement joins TRBV27 to TRBJ2-2, with 10 positions matching TRBD2. This CDR3 contains 15 residues. V gave up 7 bases and J gave up 2 bases; unmatched junction bases: 4. CDR1 MNHEY and CDR2 SMNVEV come from the germline V gene (reference sequence).

The rearrangement uses TRBV14 and TRBJ1-1, with D maybe TRBD1 (6 bases). Deletions cut 4 bases from V and 0 bases from J, with 6 bases between. Germline CDR1 SGHDN, CDR2 FVKESK. The CDR3 contains 13 residues. Written as DNA, the CDR3 is TGTGCCAGCAGCCGGGGGCTGAACACTGAAGCTTTCTTT. As protein: CASSRGLNTEAFF.

V gene TRBV7-2 combines with J gene TRBJ2-1; D gene ambiguous. CDR1 SGHTA and CDR2 FQGNSA come from the germline V gene. Deletions cut 6 bases from V and 4 bases from J, with 16 bases between. This CDR3 region has 15 residues. CDR3 nucleotides: TGTGCCAGCAGTTCCCATCCCATGTATTACAATGAGCAGTTCTTC. This sequence encodes CASSSHPMYYNEQFF.

This clone has a handful of counts. The J gene is TRBJ1-1, the V gene TRBV2, with D perhaps TRBD1 (5 bases). Per the germline V gene, CDR1 is SNHLY and CDR2 is FYNNEI. This CDR3 contains 13 residues. Trimming took 7 bases from V and 6 from J, leaving 15 bases between them. CDR3 DNA sequence: TGTGCCAGCAACCCAGGGTTTATCGCTGAAGCTTTCTTT. Translated, it gives CASNPGFIAEAFF.

J is TRBJ1-1 and V is TRBV11-2; unclear D gene. V shed 5 bases and J shed 5 bases, with 12 bases lying between them. CDR3 length: 13 amino acids. Germline V lookup: CDR1 SGHAT, CDR2 FQNNGV. The CDR3 DNA is TGTGCCAGCAGCACCGACCGGAATACTGAAGCTTTCTTT. It translates to CASSTDRNTEAFF.

The genes are TRBV29-1 and TRBJ2-1; D uncertain. V gave up 4 bases and J gave up 1 base, with 8 bases separating them. The CDR3 spans 13 residues. The germline V gene encodes CDR1 SQVTM and CDR2 ANQGSEA. CDR3 loop: CSVVGYSYNEQFF. CDR3 nucleotide sequence: TGCAGCGTTGTAGGGTATTCCTACAATGAGCAGTTCTTC.